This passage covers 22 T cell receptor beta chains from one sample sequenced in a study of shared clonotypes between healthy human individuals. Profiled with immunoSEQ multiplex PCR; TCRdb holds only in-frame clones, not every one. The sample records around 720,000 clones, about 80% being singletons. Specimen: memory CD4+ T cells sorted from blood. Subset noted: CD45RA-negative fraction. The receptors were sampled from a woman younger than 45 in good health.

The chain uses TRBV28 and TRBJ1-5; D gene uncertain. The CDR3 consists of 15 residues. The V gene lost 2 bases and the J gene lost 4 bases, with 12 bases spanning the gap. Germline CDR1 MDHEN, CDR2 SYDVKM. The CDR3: CASSLTGSRNQPQHF. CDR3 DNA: TGTGCCAGCAGTTTAACGGGGTCGCGGAATCAGCCCCAGCATTTT.

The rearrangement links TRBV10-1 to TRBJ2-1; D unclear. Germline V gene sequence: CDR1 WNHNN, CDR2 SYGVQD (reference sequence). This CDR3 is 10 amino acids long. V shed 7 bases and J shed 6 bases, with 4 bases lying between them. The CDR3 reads CASTRNEQFF. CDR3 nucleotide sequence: TGCGCCAGCACCCGCAATGAGCAGTTCTTC.

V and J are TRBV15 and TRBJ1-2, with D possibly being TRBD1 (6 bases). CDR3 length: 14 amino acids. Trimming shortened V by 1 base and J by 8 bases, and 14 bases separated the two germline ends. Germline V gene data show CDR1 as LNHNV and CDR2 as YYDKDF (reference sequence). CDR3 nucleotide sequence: TGTGCCACCAGCAGAGCGGGCCGGGGGCGCGGCTACACCTTC. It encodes CATSRAGRGRGYTF.

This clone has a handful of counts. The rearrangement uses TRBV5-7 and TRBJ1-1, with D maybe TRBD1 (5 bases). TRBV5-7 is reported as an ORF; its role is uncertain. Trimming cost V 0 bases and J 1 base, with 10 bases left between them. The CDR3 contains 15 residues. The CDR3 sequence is CASSLVGEANTEAFF. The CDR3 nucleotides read TGTGCCAGCAGCTTGGTAGGGGAGGCGAACACTGAAGCTTTCTTT.

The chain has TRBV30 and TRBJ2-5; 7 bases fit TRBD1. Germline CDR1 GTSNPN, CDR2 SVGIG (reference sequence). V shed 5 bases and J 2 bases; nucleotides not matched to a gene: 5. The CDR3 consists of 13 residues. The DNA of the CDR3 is TGTGCCTGGGAGGTACAGGGGCAAGAGACCCAGTACTTC. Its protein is CAWEVQGQETQYF.

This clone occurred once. The CDR3 reads CASSQEPGTSYEQYF. In nucleotides, the CDR3 is TGTGCCAGCAGCCAAGAACCCGGGACGTCATACGAGCAGTACTTC. This chain connects TRBV4-2 to TRBJ2-7; the D gene could be TRBD1 or TRBD2 (5 bases each). Germline V gives CDR1 LGHNA, CDR2 YNFKEQ. Between the trimmed V and J ends, which lost 0 bases and 4 bases, there was a span of 13 bases. This CDR3 region has 15 residues.

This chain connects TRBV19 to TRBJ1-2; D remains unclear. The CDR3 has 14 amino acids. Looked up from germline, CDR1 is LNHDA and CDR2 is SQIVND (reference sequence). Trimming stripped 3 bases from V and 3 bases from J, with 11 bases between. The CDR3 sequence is CASSIRRRDYGYTF. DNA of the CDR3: TGTGCCAGTAGTATCCGGAGGAGGGACTATGGCTACACCTTC. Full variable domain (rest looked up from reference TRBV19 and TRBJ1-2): DGGITQSPKYLFRKEGQNVTLSCEQNLNHDAMYWYRQDPGQGLRLIYYSQIVNDFQKGDIAEGYSVSREKKESFPLTVTSAQKNPTAFYLCASSIRRRDYGYTFGSGTRLTVV.

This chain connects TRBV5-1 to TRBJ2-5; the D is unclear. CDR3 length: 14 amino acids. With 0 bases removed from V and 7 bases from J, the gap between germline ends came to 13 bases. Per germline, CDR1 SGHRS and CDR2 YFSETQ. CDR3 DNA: TGCGCCAGCAGCTTGGACCCAAACGACTTGACCCAGTACTTC. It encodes CASSLDPNDLTQYF. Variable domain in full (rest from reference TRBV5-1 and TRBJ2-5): KAGVTQTPRYLIKTRGQQVTLSCSPISGHRSVSWYQQTPGQGLQFLFEYFSETQRNKGNFPGRFSGRQFSNSRSEMNVSTLELGDSALYLCASSLDPNDLTQYFGPGTRLLVL.

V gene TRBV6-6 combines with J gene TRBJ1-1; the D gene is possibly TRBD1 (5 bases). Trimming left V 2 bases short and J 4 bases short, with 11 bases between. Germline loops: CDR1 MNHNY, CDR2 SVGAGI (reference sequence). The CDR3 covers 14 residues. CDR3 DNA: TGTGCCAGCAGTTACGAGGGGCGGATCACTGAAGCTTTCTTT. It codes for CASSYEGRITEAFF.

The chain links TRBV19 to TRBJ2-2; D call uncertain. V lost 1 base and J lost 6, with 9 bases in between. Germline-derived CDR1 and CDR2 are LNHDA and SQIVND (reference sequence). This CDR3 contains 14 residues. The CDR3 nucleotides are TGTGCCAGTAGTATAGGAGCCGTCCCCGGGGAGCTGTTTTTT. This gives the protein CASSIGAVPGELFF.

The CDR3 reads CSVVGHGNTQHF. In DNA form, the CDR3 reads TGCAGCGTTGTGGGACATGGTAACACCCAGCATTTT. This chain joins TRBV29-1 and TRBJ1-5; tentative D call: TRBD1 (6 bases). CDR3 size: 12 residues. CDR1 is SQVTM and CDR2 is ANQGSEA in the germline V gene. Trimming removed 4 bases from V and 11 bases from J, with 15 bases in between.

This CDR3 reads CASKYDSRNQETQYF. CDR3 bases: TGTGCCAGTAAATATGACAGCAGAAACCAAGAGACCCAGTACTTC. The chain carries TRBV19 and TRBJ2-5, with D perhaps TRBD1 (5 bases). This CDR3 has 15 amino acids. Trimming took 7 bases from V and 0 from J, leaving 15 bases between them. Germline CDR1 is LNHDA and CDR2 is SQIVND (reference sequence).

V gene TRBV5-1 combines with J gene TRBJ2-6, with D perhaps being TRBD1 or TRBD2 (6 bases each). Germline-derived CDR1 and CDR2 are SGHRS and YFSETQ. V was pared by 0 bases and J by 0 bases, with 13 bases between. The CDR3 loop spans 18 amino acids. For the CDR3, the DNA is TGCGCCAGCAGCTTGGCGGGGGCCCCCGACTCTGGGGCCAACGTCCTGACTTTC. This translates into CASSLAGAPDSGANVLTF.

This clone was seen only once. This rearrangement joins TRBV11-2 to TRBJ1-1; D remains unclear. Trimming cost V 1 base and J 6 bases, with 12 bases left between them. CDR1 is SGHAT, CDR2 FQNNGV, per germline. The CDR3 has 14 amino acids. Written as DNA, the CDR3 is TGTGCCAGCAGCTTAGGGATTGTACGCGCTGAAGCTTTCTTT. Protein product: CASSLGIVRAEAFF.

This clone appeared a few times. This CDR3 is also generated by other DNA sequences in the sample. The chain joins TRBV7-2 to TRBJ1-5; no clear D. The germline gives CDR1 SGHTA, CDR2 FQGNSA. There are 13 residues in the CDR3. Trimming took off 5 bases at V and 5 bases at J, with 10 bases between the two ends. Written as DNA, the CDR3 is TGTGCCAGCAGCCTACAACGGGATCAGCCCCAGCATTTT. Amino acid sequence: CASSLQRDQPQHF. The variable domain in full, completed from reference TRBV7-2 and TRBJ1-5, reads GAGVSQSPSNKVTEKGKDVELRCDPISGHTALYWYRQSLGQGLEFLIYFQGNSAPDKSGLPSDRFSAERTGGSVSTLTIQRTQQEDSAVYLCASSLQRDQPQHFGDGTRLSIL.

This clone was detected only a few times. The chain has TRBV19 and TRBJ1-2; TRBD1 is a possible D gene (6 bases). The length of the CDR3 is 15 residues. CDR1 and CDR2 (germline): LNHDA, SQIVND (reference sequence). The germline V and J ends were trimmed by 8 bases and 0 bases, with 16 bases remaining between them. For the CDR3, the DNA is TGTGCCAGTGGACAGACCTTACTAACTAACTATGGCTACACCTTC. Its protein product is CASGQTLLTNYGYTF.

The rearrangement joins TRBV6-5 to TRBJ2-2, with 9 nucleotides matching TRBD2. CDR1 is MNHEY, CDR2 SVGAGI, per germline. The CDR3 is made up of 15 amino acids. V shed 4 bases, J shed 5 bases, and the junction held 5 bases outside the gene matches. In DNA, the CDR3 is TGTGCCAGCAGTTCGCCTAGCGGGATTACCGGGGAGCTGTTTTTT. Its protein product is CASSSPSGITGELFF.

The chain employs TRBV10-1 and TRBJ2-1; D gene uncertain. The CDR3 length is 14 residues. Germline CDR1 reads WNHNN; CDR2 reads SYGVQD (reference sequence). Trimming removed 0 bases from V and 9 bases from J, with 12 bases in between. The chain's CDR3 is CASSESPGAPEQFF. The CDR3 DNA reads TGCGCCAGCAGTGAGTCGCCGGGTGCCCCTGAGCAGTTCTTC.

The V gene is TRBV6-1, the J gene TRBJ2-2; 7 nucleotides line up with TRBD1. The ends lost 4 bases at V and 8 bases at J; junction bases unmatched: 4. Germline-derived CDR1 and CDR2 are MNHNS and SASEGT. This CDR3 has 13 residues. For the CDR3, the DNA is TGTGCCAGCAGTGTTAGGGGGCAGGGGGAGCTGTTTTTT. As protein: CASSVRGQGELFF.

CDR3 region: CASRLTGPYQETQYF. For the CDR3, the DNA is TGTGCCAGCCGCCTTACAGGGCCTTACCAAGAGACCCAGTACTTC. This chain joins TRBV28 and TRBJ2-5; perhaps TRBD1 as D (6 bases). From germline, CDR1 is MDHEN and CDR2 SYDVKM. V lost 8 bases and J lost 0, with 16 bases in between. The CDR3 runs 15 residues.

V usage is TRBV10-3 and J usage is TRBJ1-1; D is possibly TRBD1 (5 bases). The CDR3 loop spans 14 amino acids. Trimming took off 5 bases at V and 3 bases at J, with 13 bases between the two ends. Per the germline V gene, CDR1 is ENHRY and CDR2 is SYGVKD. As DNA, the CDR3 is TGTGCCATCAGTCGTGGGGACCTGGACACTGAAGCTTTCTTT. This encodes CAISRGDLDTEAFF.

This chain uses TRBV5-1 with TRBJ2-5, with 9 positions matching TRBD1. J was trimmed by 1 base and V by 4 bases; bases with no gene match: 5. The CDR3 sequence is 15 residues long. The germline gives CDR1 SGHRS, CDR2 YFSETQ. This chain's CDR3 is CASSPATGGQETQYF. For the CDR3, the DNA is TGCGCCAGCAGCCCAGCGACAGGGGGCCAAGAGACCCAGTACTTC.